Reported below is one TCR beta chain. Trimming took off 2 bases at V and 7 bases at J, with 9 bases between the two ends. CDR3 size: 14 residues. Germline V gene data show CDR1 as MNHEY and CDR2 as SVGAGI. This specimen belongs to a study of blood T cell repertoires in COVID-19. Study overall: Acute and convalescent COVID-19 specimens originated in the United States, Italy and Spain. T cells, B-cell-depleted T cells, or PBMCs supplied cDNA or gDNA.

Study processing details: Amplification from reference gene primers served as the basis for estimated nucleated cell counts. The data were produced by immunoSEQ multiplex PCR, yet TCRdb's version contains in-frame clones alone and is incomplete. That table furnishes V, J and clone size, whereas the DNA furnished D and trimming. The table has about 280,000 clones, more than 75% seen once; the top ten hold around 2.1%. The sample taken for sequencing was peripheral blood. This TCR was recovered from a young woman who had recovered from COVID-19. The chain is built from TRBV6-5 and TRBJ1-6; D is uncertain. The CDR3 sequence is CASSYGQKNSPLHF. CDR3 bases: TGTGCCAGCAGTTACGGCCAGAAGAATTCACCCCTCCACTTT.